Following are 16 T cell receptor beta chains from one sample sequenced in a study of T-cell reconstitution after alpha-beta-depleted transplantation in children. The TCRbeta library was prepared with unique molecular identifiers. TCRdb processed the PCR reads anew with MiXCR; each CDR3 protein has one entry. The data show around 580,000 distinct CDR3 sequences, with over 25% seen just once and less than 40% held by the top ten. The specimen was PBMCs, collected before TCRalphabeta/CD19-depleted stem cell transplant. Receptors were obtained from a boy younger than two with Wiskott-Aldrich syndrome, due to receive a stem cell transplant.

This clonotype came up a few times. The CDR3 reads CASSLSGDLNEKLFF. In DNA, the CDR3 is TGTGCCAGCAGCTTATCTGGGGACCTAAATGAAAAACTGTTTTTT. This chain connects TRBV7-9 to TRBJ1-4; D is perhaps TRBD1 (5 bases). Germline V gene lookup returns CDR1 SEHNR and CDR2 FQNEAQ (reference sequence). The length of the CDR3 is 15 residues. Between the trimmed V and J ends, which lost 2 bases and 5 bases, there was a span of 12 bases.

This chain connects TRBV27 to TRBJ1-1; D possibly corresponds to TRBD1 (5 bases). The CDR3 covers 13 residues. V was pared by 4 bases and J by 4 bases, with 10 bases between. The germline CDR1 and CDR2 sequences are MNHEY and SMNVEV (reference sequence). Written as DNA, the CDR3 is TGTGCCAGCAGTTGGCAGGGTGGCACTGAAGCTTTCTTT. The encoded protein is CASSWQGGTEAFF.

This clonotype has more than one count but fewer than ten. The germline gene is not matched at one end of the junction; a read error may be the cause. The chain couples TRBV5-1 to TRBJ2-1; D gene uncertain. CDR1 and CDR2 from the germline V gene are SGHRS and YFSETQ. The CDR3 has 14 residues. This CDR3 reads CASSLGPTYNEQFF. CDR3 in DNA: TGTGCCAGCAGCCTAGGACCGACTTACAATGAGCAGTTCTTC.

This clonotype was observed a handful of times. The V call is TRBV5-1, the J call TRBJ2-2; D may be TRBD1 (6 bases). CDR3 size: 15 residues. V was trimmed by 3 bases and J by 3 bases, leaving 12 bases between them. In germline, CDR1 is SGHRS, CDR2 YFSETQ. The CDR3 spells CASSSAGTHTGELFF. The DNA of the CDR3 is TGCGCCAGCAGCTCAGCCGGGACACACACCGGGGAGCTGTTTTTT.

V and J are TRBV20-1 and TRBJ1-2; D remains unclear. Germline V lookup: CDR1 DFQATT, CDR2 SNEGSKA (reference sequence). There are 16 residues in the CDR3. Trimming cost V 6 bases and J 1 base, with 21 bases left between them. The CDR3 nucleotides read TGCAGTGCGGCAAAAGGCCGGGCGCTCCGTAACTATGGCTACACCTTC. Translation gives CSAAKGRALRNYGYTF.

V gene TRBV12-3 or TRBV12-4 combines with J gene TRBJ1-6; 8 bases fit TRBD1. There are 14 residues in the CDR3. The J segment lost 10 bases and the V segment lost 6 bases, leaving 8 bases of the junction unmatched. The DNA of the CDR3 is TGTGCCAGCAGCCCAGGGGGCGCTTGGTCACCCCTCCACTTT. Residues: CASSPGGAWSPLHF.

The chain carries TRBV28 and TRBJ2-3; D uncertain. Per the germline V gene, CDR1 is MDHEN and CDR2 is SYDVKM. Trimming took off 9 bases at V and 6 bases at J, with 10 bases between the two ends. CDR3 length equals 11 residues. Here the CDR3 reads CASCMEDTQYF. The CDR3 coding sequence is TGTGCCAGTTGTATGGAGGATACGCAGTATTTT.

This chain uses TRBV5-1 with TRBJ2-1; 10 positions agree with TRBD2. CDR3 length equals 16 residues. Per the germline V gene, CDR1 is SGHRS and CDR2 is YFSETQ. Unmatched junction bases numbered 6, after V lost 3 bases and J lost 3 bases. CDR3 DNA: TGCGCCAGCAGCTGGGGACTAGCGAGTAACTACAATGAGCAGTTCTTC. Protein sequence: CASSWGLASNYNEQFF. Based on the CDR3 plus reference TRBV5-1 and TRBJ2-1, the full variable domain is KAGVTQTPRYLIKTRGQQVTLSCSPISGHRSVSWYQQTPGQGLQFLFEYFSETQRNKGNFPGRFSGRQFSNSRSEMNVSTLELGDSALYLCASSWGLASNYNEQFFGPGTRLTVL.

The chain has TRBV20-1 and TRBJ2-1, with no clear D. The CDR3 contains 11 residues. V shed 3 bases and J shed 9 bases, with 9 bases lying between them. The germline gives CDR1 DFQATT, CDR2 SNEGSKA (reference sequence). The CDR3 coding sequence is TGCAGTGCTAGTCCGGAGTTTGAGCAGTTCTTC. Its translation: CSASPEFEQFF.

Only a few counts were recorded for this clonotype. The chain recombines TRBV20-1 with TRBJ1-5, with 8 bases lining up with TRBD1. Germline CDR1 reads DFQATT; CDR2 reads SNEGSKA (reference sequence). There are 15 residues in the CDR3. V gave up 5 bases and J gave up 4 bases; unmatched junction bases: 10. The CDR3, as DNA: TGCAGTGCTCAGCGGTGGACAGGGTCGAATCAGCCCCAGCATTTT. It encodes CSAQRWTGSNQPQHF.

V usage is TRBV27 and J usage is TRBJ1-2; D ambiguous. The CDR3 is 12 residues long. Trimming left V 8 bases short and J 5 bases short, with 12 bases between. CDR1 MNHEY and CDR2 SMNVEV come from the germline V gene (reference sequence). This chain's CDR3 is CASGRGFYGYTF. The CDR3 DNA reads as TGTGCCAGCGGTAGAGGGTTTTATGGCTACACCTTC.

Here the CDR3 DNA reads TGTGCCACCAGCAGAGATGTGGGACAGGGGAGGACCGGGGAGCTGTTTTTT. The encoded protein is CATSRDVGQGRTGELFF. The V and J genes are TRBV15 and TRBJ2-2; 10 bases are shared with TRBD1. Unmatched junction bases numbered 6, after V lost 0 bases and J lost 5 bases. CDR3 length: 17 amino acids. Germline CDR1 LNHNV, CDR2 YYDKDF (reference sequence).

The rearrangement links TRBV10-3 to TRBJ1-5; weak D call: TRBD1 (6 bases). Between the trimmed V and J ends, which lost 4 bases and 3 bases, there was a span of 16 bases. There are 16 residues in the CDR3. Germline-derived CDR1 and CDR2 are ENHRY and SYGVKD. The CDR3 sequence is CAISAEGRGVNQPQHF. The CDR3 DNA is TGTGCCATCAGTGCCGAGGGCAGGGGAGTCAATCAGCCCCAGCATTTT.

This clonotype was seen more than once but under ten times. The chain links TRBV5-1 to TRBJ2-1; 8 nucleotides align to TRBD1. V gave up 5 bases and J gave up 6 bases; unmatched junction bases: 7. In germline, CDR1 is SGHRS, CDR2 YFSETQ. The CDR3 consists of 14 residues. CDR3 protein: CASSETGVGNEQFF. The CDR3 nucleotides read TGCGCCAGCAGTGAGACAGGGGTGGGCAATGAGCAGTTCTTC.

V usage is TRBV10-3 and J usage is TRBJ2-1, with TRBD2 as a possible D gene (5 bases). Germline V CDR1 and CDR2: ENHRY, SYGVKD. This CDR3 contains 13 residues. V was cut by 7 bases and J by 4 bases, with 11 bases left in between. The CDR3 is CAITKDFYNEQFF. CDR3 DNA sequence: TGTGCCATCACCAAGGACTTTTACAATGAGCAGTTCTTC.

This clonotype showed up just a few times. J is TRBJ2-7 and V is TRBV20-1, with D perhaps TRBD1 (7 bases). CDR1 and CDR2 from the germline V gene are DFQATT and SNEGSKA (reference sequence). The CDR3 runs to 15 residues. The V and J ends lost 0 bases and 2 bases respectively, with 14 bases between them. The CDR3 loop reads CSARDGPGGTYEQYF. Here the CDR3 DNA reads TGCAGTGCTAGAGATGGGCCAGGGGGGACCTACGAGCAGTACTTC.